This TCR beta chain was obtained from a study of early T cells in non-severe SARS-CoV-2 infection. TCRdb re-derived calls from the 5' RACE reads in MiXCR, one entry per CDR3 protein. The data contain roughly 31,000 distinct CDR3 sequences, about 4.6% of them seen just once; the ten biggest clones take up around an eighth. Germline assignment: CDR1 DFQATT and CDR2 SNEGSKA (reference sequence). The CDR3 contains 13 residues. J gave up 3 bases and V 8 bases, and 9 bases lay outside the gene matches. This receptor was obtained from an adult who was a healthcare worker with PCR-confirmed SARS-CoV-2 infection or an uninfected control (not recorded which). The sequencing input was whole blood. The chain has TRBV20-1 and TRBJ1-1; 7 bases map to TRBD1. The CDR3: CSTSRGRDTEAFF. The CDR3, as DNA: TGCAGTACGTCAAGGGGGCGCGACACTGAAGCTTTCTTT.